Described below is a single T cell receptor (beta chain) sequence and its context. Its target is unknown. The data were obtained in a study of T cells in Graves' hyperthyroidism and ophthalmopathy. Regarding the study as a whole: Most expanded thyroid clonotypes above 0.001 also appeared in blood.

RNA transcripts were the template for amplifying TCR beta CDR3 regions. A first-round RT-PCR of the TCR CDR3 used the HTBI primer set. TCRdb reprocessed the multiplex PCR reads via MiXCR and lists one record per CDR3 protein. The profile covers roughly 110,000 distinct CDR3 sequences, with approximately 15% appearing a single time and about 44% taken by the ten largest. Patients aged 18 to 65 had newly diagnosed hyperthyroidism lasting under 2 months. The CDR3 contains 15 residues. The junction had 5 bases not matched to a gene; V was cut back by 6 bases and J by 5 bases. Germline CDR1 is KGHDR and CDR2 is SFDVKD.

Specimen: blood. The clonotype was recovered from a woman between 45 and 65 years old with Graves' hyperthyroidism. The gene calls are TRBV24-1 and TRBJ2-1, with 11 positions matching TRBD2. CDR3 sequence: CATSPGTSGDNEQFF. DNA for the CDR3: TGTGCCACCAGTCCCGGGACTAGCGGTGACAATGAGCAGTTCTTC.